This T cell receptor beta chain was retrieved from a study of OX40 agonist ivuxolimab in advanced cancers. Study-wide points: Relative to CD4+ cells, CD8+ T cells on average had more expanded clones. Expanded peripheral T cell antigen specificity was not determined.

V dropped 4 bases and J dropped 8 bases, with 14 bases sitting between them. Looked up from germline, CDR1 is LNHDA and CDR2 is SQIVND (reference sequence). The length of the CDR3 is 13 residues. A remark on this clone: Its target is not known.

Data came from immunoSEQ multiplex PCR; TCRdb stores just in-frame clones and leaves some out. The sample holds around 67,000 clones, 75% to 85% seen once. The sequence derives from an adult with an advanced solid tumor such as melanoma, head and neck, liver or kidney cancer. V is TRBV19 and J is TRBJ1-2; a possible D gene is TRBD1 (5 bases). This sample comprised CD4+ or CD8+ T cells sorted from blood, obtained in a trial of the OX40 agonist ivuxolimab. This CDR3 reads CASSTGTPRGYTF. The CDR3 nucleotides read TGTGCCAGTAGTACGGGGACTCCGCGAGGCTACACCTTC. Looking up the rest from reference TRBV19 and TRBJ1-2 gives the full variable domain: DGGITQSPKYLFRKEGQNVTLSCEQNLNHDAMYWYRQDPGQGLRLIYYSQIVNDFQKGDIAEGYSVSREKKESFPLTVTSAQKNPTAFYLCASSTGTPRGYTFGSGTRLTVV.